These 9 T cell receptor beta chains came from one sample sequenced in a study of T cell responses to AZD1222 COVID-19 vaccine (dated by TCRdb to the early 2020s). The sample's time point label, decoded: baseline before first vaccination. Library preparation was by the immunoSEQ multiplex PCR assay. TCRdb retrieved this table from immuneACCESS and kept in-frame rearrangements only. Not all clones are present; in checked studies, unresolved V genes account for under half, and no reason is known for the remainder. The sample data list about 130,000 clones, and roughly nine tenths of these were observed just once. The ten largest clones take up roughly 4% of the sample. The starting material was peripheral blood, obtained on day 0 of AZD1222 vaccination. The receptors here all came from an adult in good health.

The count of this clone is one. The V gene is TRBV6-5, the J gene TRBJ1-1; TRBD1 is a possible D gene (6 bases). The ends were cut back, 8 bases at V and 4 bases at J, with 8 bases in the middle. Germline V gives CDR1 MNHEY, CDR2 SVGAGI. The length of the CDR3 is 11 residues. DNA of the CDR3: TGTGCCAGCGGGGGCCGCACTGAAGCTTTCTTT. Its translation: CASGGRTEAFF.

The chain uses TRBV7-9 and TRBJ2-1, with a tentative D call TRBD2 (6 bases). Between the trimmed V and J ends, which lost 5 bases and 0 bases, there was a span of 8 bases. Germline CDR1 SEHNR, CDR2 FQNEAQ (reference sequence). The CDR3 is 14 residues long. CDR3 bases: TGTGCCAGCAGCCCTAGCGCCTCCTACAATGAGCAGTTCTTC. Its translation is CASSPSASYNEQFF.

This rearrangement joins TRBV13 to TRBJ1-2; 10 bases line up with TRBD1. Germline V gene lookup returns CDR1 PRHDT and CDR2 FYEKMQ (reference sequence). Germline trimming cut 5 bases from V and 6 bases from J; bases unmatched to any gene: 15. The CDR3 has 17 amino acids. This CDR3 reads CASSLRDRGKELDGYTF. CDR3 in DNA: TGTGCCAGCAGCCTCCGGGACAGGGGAAAGGAACTAGATGGCTACACCTTC.

This clone has only one observation. CDR3 residues: CASSLNRGLNEKLFF. The CDR3 DNA is TGCGCCAGCAGCCTAAACAGGGGGCTTAATGAAAAACTGTTTTTT. The chain combines TRBV4-3 with TRBJ1-4; TRBD1 aligns across 9 bases. After removal of 4 bases from V and 4 bases from J, the junction contained 4 bases not matched to a gene. Per germline, CDR1 LGHNA and CDR2 YSLEER. The CDR3 consists of 15 residues.

The rearrangement joins TRBV18 to TRBJ2-7; TRBD2 matches 7 bases. V was pared by 0 bases and J by 5 bases, with 4 bases of the junction left unmatched. CDR1 and CDR2 from the germline V gene are KGHSH and LQKENI. The CDR3 extends over 14 amino acids. The CDR3 spells CASSPPGTTNEQYF. The CDR3 DNA follows: TGTGCCAGCTCACCACCGGGGACTACCAACGAGCAGTACTTC.

The chain links TRBV28 to TRBJ1-1; 8 nucleotides agree with TRBD1. CDR3 size: 13 residues. Germline V gene data show CDR1 as MDHEN and CDR2 as SYDVKM. V lost 6 bases and J lost 3; bases outside the gene matches: 3. CDR3 in amino acids: CASSDRGYTEAFF. As DNA, the CDR3 is TGTGCCAGCAGCGACAGGGGCTACACTGAAGCTTTCTTT.

V usage is TRBV9 and J usage is TRBJ2-5, with D tentatively TRBD2 (5 bases). The CDR3 loop spans 15 amino acids. From germline, CDR1 is SGDLS and CDR2 YYNGEE. V lost 0 bases and J lost 3, with 12 bases in between. The CDR3 region has the DNA TGTGCCAGCAGCGTAGGTTGGGGTAGCGAAGAGACCCAGTACTTC. Its translation is CASSVGWGSEETQYF.

V is TRBV4-3 and J is TRBJ2-3, with 12 bases matching TRBD2. The ends lost 0 bases at V and 3 bases at J; junction bases unmatched: 4. Germline values: CDR1 LGHNA, CDR2 YSLEER. The CDR3 runs to 17 residues. The CDR3 sequence: CASSQDLLAGGTDTQYF. The CDR3 DNA reads TGCGCCAGCAGCCAAGATCTTCTAGCGGGGGGGACAGATACGCAGTATTTT.

This chain uses TRBV6-2 or TRBV6-3 with TRBJ2-4, with 8 bases aligning to TRBD1. CDR3 length: 16 amino acids. Germline values: CDR1 MNHEY, CDR2 SVGEGT. V was pared by 4 bases and J by 5 bases, with 10 bases of the junction left unmatched. The CDR3 loop reads CASSFLIDRGENIQYF. For the CDR3, the DNA is TGTGCCAGCAGTTTCCTAATCGACAGGGGTGAAAACATTCAGTACTTC.